These 21 T cell receptor beta chains were all obtained from the same sample, sequenced in a study of siplizumab effects on memory and regulatory T cells. Only in-frame clones appear in the TCRdb table, and some are missing; sequencing was by immunoSEQ multiplex PCR. The sample has some 100,000 clones, approximately 94% seen once; the top ten hold about 1.2%. The sequencing sample was made of non-Treg CD4+ T cells sorted from blood. These receptors came from a human donor in good health.

The chain carries TRBV7-9 and TRBJ1-2, with no clear D. Germline V gene lookup returns CDR1 SEHNR and CDR2 FQNEAQ (reference sequence). The CDR3 length is 13 residues. Trimming shortened V by 5 bases and J by 1 base, and 8 bases separated the two germline ends. The CDR3 DNA follows: TGTGCCAGCAGCGAAGGACGTAACTATGGCTACACCTTC. Translated, it gives CASSEGRNYGYTF.

This CDR3 reads CASQRGGETQYF. The DNA of the CDR3 is TGTGCCAGCCAAAGGGGGGGGGAGACCCAGTACTTC. The chain links TRBV7-8 to TRBJ2-5; maybe TRBD2 (7 bases). Germline loops: CDR1 SGHVS, CDR2 FQNEAQ. The germline V and J ends were trimmed by 8 bases and 5 bases, with 12 bases remaining between them. This CDR3 region has 12 residues. Full variable domain (rest looked up from reference TRBV7-8 and TRBJ2-5): GAGVSQSPRYKVAKRGQDVALRCDPISGHVSLFWYQQALGQGPEFLTYFQNEAQLDKSGLPSDRFFAERPEGSVSTLKIQRTQQEDSAVYLCASQRGGETQYFGPGTRLLVL.

This clone was detected only once. The rearrangement uses TRBV4-1 and TRBJ2-7; 8 nucleotides line up with TRBD1. CDR1 is MGHRA, CDR2 YSYEKL, per germline. The junction had 5 bases not matched to a gene; V was cut back by 0 bases and J by 1 base. CDR3 length equals 16 residues. CDR3 residues: CASSQERGDRSYEQYF. The CDR3 nucleotides are TGCGCCAGCAGCCAAGAAAGGGGGGACAGGTCCTACGAGCAGTACTTC.

This chain uses TRBV4-1 with TRBJ2-7; the match to TRBD1 covers 7 bases. Germline values: CDR1 MGHRA, CDR2 YSYEKL. CDR3 size: 15 residues. The junction had 7 bases not matched to a gene; V was cut back by 4 bases and J by 1 base. The CDR3 spells CASSRQSGQSYEQYF. The CDR3 bases are TGCGCCAGCAGCCGCCAATCGGGACAGTCCTACGAGCAGTACTTC.

This chain uses TRBV6-1 with TRBJ1-2; D is undetermined. CDR1 is MNHNS, CDR2 SASEGT, per germline. CDR3 size: 13 residues. Trimming left V 1 base short and J 3 bases short, with 6 bases between. CDR3 nucleotide sequence: TGTGCCAGCAGTGAAGGGGCAGACTATGGCTACACCTTC. Protein sequence: CASSEGADYGYTF.

The rearrangement joins TRBV7-9 to TRBJ1-1, with D hard to call. There are 12 residues in the CDR3. Germline CDR1 and CDR2: SEHNR and FQNEAQ (reference sequence). Trimming left V 5 bases short and J 2 bases short, with 6 bases between. CDR3 DNA sequence: TGTGCCAGCAGCCCCCTTAACACTGAAGCTTTCTTT. It yields the protein CASSPLNTEAFF.

This chain links TRBV27 with TRBJ2-5; a possible D gene is TRBD1 (6 bases). Germline V gives CDR1 MNHEY, CDR2 SMNVEV (reference sequence). The germline V and J ends were trimmed by 2 bases and 5 bases, with 15 bases remaining between them. This CDR3 contains 15 residues. The CDR3, as DNA: TGTGCCAGCAGTTTACAGGGGCTTTATTTGGAGACCCAGTACTTC. This gives the protein CASSLQGLYLETQYF.

The J gene is TRBJ2-3, the V gene TRBV7-2; a possible D gene is TRBD2 (6 bases). Germline CDR1 and CDR2: SGHTA and FQGNSA. CDR3 length: 14 amino acids. V gave up 4 bases and J gave up 0 bases, with 8 bases separating them. The DNA of the CDR3 is TGTGCCAGCAGCTGGGGGAGGAGCACAGATACGCAGTATTTT. This sequence encodes CASSWGRSTDTQYF.

The V gene is TRBV30, the J gene TRBJ1-1, with unresolved D. Trimming removed 6 bases from V and 8 bases from J, with 19 bases in between. Germline CDR1 GTSNPN, CDR2 SVGIG (reference sequence). The CDR3 totals 13 residues. CDR3 protein: CACNGLGSEEAFF. CDR3 nucleotides: TGTGCCTGCAACGGTCTGGGTTCGGAAGAAGCTTTCTTT.

This chain links TRBV10-3 with TRBJ2-2; either TRBD1 or TRBD2 may fit D (6 bases each). Trimming shortened V by 10 bases and J by 4 bases, and 22 bases separated the two germline ends. CDR3 length equals 16 residues. CDR1 and CDR2 from the germline V gene are ENHRY and SYGVKD. The CDR3: CATRGDGGIFTGELFF. The CDR3 DNA follows: TGTGCCACGAGAGGCGACGGGGGCATATTCACCGGGGAGCTGTTTTTT.

This clone appeared a few times. The chain recombines TRBV19 with TRBJ2-7, with 9 positions matching TRBD1. Per the germline V gene, CDR1 is LNHDA and CDR2 is SQIVND (reference sequence). The CDR3 spans 13 residues. V lost 6 bases and J lost 5; bases outside the gene matches: 5. Here the CDR3 reads CASRTGGGDEQYF. The DNA for the CDR3 is TGTGCCAGTAGAACAGGGGGCGGGGACGAGCAGTACTTC. The full variable domain, in which reference TRBV19 and TRBJ2-7 provide the parts outside the CDR3, is DGGITQSPKYLFRKEGQNVTLSCEQNLNHDAMYWYRQDPGQGLRLIYYSQIVNDFQKGDIAEGYSVSREKKESFPLTVTSAQKNPTAFYLCASRTGGGDEQYFGPGTRLTVT.

This chain links TRBV15 with TRBJ2-7; D uncertain. CDR1 and CDR2 (germline): LNHNV, YYDKDF (reference sequence). CDR3 length: 15 residues. With 0 bases removed from V and 0 bases from J, the gap between germline ends came to 9 bases. CDR3 protein: CATSRDVGNSYEQYF. In DNA, the CDR3 is TGTGCCACCAGCAGAGATGTTGGCAACTCCTACGAGCAGTACTTC.

The chain joins TRBV5-1 to TRBJ2-7, with 8 positions matching TRBD2. Germline-derived CDR1 and CDR2 are SGHRS and YFSETQ. CDR3 length: 17 residues. Trimming at V came to 3 bases and at J to 3 bases, leaving 14 bases not matched to a gene. The CDR3 DNA reads as TGCGCCAGCAGCTCCCAAACTAGCGGTCTATTCAACTACGAGCAGTACTTC. Amino acids: CASSSQTSGLFNYEQYF.

V usage is TRBV19 and J usage is TRBJ1-1; D gene unclear. The length of the CDR3 is 16 residues. CDR1 and CDR2 (germline): LNHDA, SQIVND (reference sequence). V gave up 4 bases and J gave up 6 bases, with 21 bases separating them. The CDR3: CASSSSMRTWLAEAFF. CDR3 bases: TGTGCCAGTAGTAGCTCGATGAGGACGTGGTTGGCTGAAGCTTTCTTT.

This chain connects TRBV28 to TRBJ2-1; D gene ambiguous. This CDR3 is 16 amino acids long. Trimming took off 3 bases at V and 0 bases at J, with 12 bases between the two ends. Germline CDR1 is MDHEN and CDR2 is SYDVKM. The CDR3 loop reads CASSFGGPFSYNEQFF. The CDR3, as DNA: TGTGCCAGCAGTTTTGGCGGTCCCTTCTCCTACAATGAGCAGTTCTTC. The entire variable domain, with the rest obtained from reference TRBV28 and TRBJ2-1, is as follows: DVKVTQSSRYLVKRTGEKVFLECVQDMDHENMFWYRQDPGLGLRLIYFSYDVKMKEKGDIPEGYSVSREKKERFSLILESASTNQTSMYLCASSFGGPFSYNEQFFGPGTRLTVL.

As DNA, the CDR3 is TGTGCCAGTAGATCTCGGGACACCGAAAACAATGAGCAGTTCTTC. This sequence encodes CASRSRDTENNEQFF. This sequence joins TRBV19 and TRBJ2-1, with D maybe TRBD1 (6 bases). Trimming took 6 bases from V and 5 from J, leaving 17 bases between them. This CDR3 region has 15 residues. The V gene's germline CDR1 is LNHDA and CDR2 SQIVND (reference sequence).

The chain has TRBV18 and TRBJ1-3; 8 bases are a match to TRBD1. Losses at the gene ends were 3 bases for V and 4 bases for J; bases not matched to a gene: 8. The CDR3 loop spans 16 amino acids. Germline values: CDR1 KGHSH, CDR2 LQKENI. Written as DNA, the CDR3 is TGTGCCAGCTCACCGTATCAGGGGGCATCAGGAAACACCATATATTTT. Translation gives CASSPYQGASGNTIYF.

V is TRBV7-9 and J is TRBJ2-7; 7 nucleotides align to TRBD1. V gave up 3 bases and J gave up 6 bases; unmatched junction bases: 11. The CDR3 has 15 residues. Germline loops: CDR1 SEHNR, CDR2 FQNEAQ (reference sequence). CDR3 loop: CASSFANRGRAEQYF. For the CDR3, the DNA is TGTGCCAGCAGCTTTGCAAACAGGGGAAGGGCCGAGCAGTACTTC. Full variable domain (outside the CDR3, taken from reference TRBV7-9 and TRBJ2-7): DTGVSQNPRHKITKRGQNVTFRCDPISEHNRLYWYRQTLGQGPEFLTYFQNEAQLEKSRLLSDRFSAERPKGSFSTLEIQRTEQGDSAMYLCASSFANRGRAEQYFGPGTRLTVT.

The rearrangement links TRBV4-2 to TRBJ1-4; D not certain. V lost 4 bases to trimming and J lost 0 bases, with 15 bases between them. Germline V lookup: CDR1 LGHNA, CDR2 YNFKEQ. CDR3 size: 17 residues. CDR3 loop: CASSPPGHGATNEKLFF. In DNA, the CDR3 is TGTGCCAGCAGCCCCCCTGGGCACGGGGCAACTAATGAAAAACTGTTTTTT.

The chain employs TRBV18 and TRBJ1-1; D might be TRBD1 (5 bases). The CDR3 is 12 amino acids. Germline V gives CDR1 KGHSH, CDR2 LQKENI. V was trimmed by 8 bases and J by 7 bases, leaving 14 bases between them. As DNA, the CDR3 is TGTGCCAGCGGACGGGGGGGACTTGAAGCTTTCTTT. Residues: CASGRGGLEAFF.

The rearrangement links TRBV6-5 to TRBJ2-7; no reliable D call. V shed 11 bases and J shed 2 bases, with 16 bases lying between them. Germline-derived CDR1 and CDR2 are MNHEY and SVGAGI. This CDR3 spans 13 amino acids. CDR3 protein: CAVKIGPTYEQYF. CDR3 nucleotide sequence: TGTGCCGTTAAGATCGGGCCAACCTACGAGCAGTACTTC.